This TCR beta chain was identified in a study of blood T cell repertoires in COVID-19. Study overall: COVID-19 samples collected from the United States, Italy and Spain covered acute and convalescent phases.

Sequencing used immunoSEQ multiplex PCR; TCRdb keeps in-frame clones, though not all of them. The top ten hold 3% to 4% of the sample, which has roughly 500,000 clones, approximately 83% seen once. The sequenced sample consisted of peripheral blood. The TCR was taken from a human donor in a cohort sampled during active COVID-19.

DNA of the CDR3: TGTGCCAGCAGCTTCCGAGGTCCCCAAAATGAGCAGTTCTTC. Residues: CASSFRGPQNEQFF. J is TRBJ2-1 and V is TRBV7-2; unclear D gene. CDR1 is SGHTA, CDR2 FQGNSA, per germline. The CDR3 contains 14 residues. V lost 3 bases and J lost 7, with 13 bases in between.